These 27 T cell receptor beta chains originate from one sample sequenced in a study of T cell responses to AZD1222 COVID-19 vaccine. Generated by immunoSEQ multiplex PCR, the TCRdb table keeps only in-frame clones and is missing some. Of around 100,000 clones listed, roughly 91% are singletons. Specimen: peripheral blood, collected on day 0 of AZD1222 vaccination. Source of these receptors: an adult in good health.

This chain joins TRBV5-1 and TRBJ2-7; the match to TRBD2 covers 8 bases. Germline CDR1 reads SGHRS; CDR2 reads YFSETQ. The CDR3 runs to 16 residues. With 4 bases clipped from V and 6 bases from J, the junction kept 15 bases outside the gene matches. The CDR3 region is CASSPLVSGSIGEQYF. The DNA for the CDR3 is TGCGCCAGCAGCCCCCTGGTGAGCGGGAGTATCGGCGAGCAGTACTTC.

The V gene is TRBV6-6, the J gene TRBJ1-5; unclear D gene. CDR1 is MNHNY, CDR2 SVGAGI, per germline (reference sequence). Between the trimmed V and J ends, which lost 5 bases and 6 bases, there was a span of 5 bases. This CDR3 spans 11 amino acids. The CDR3 spells CASSPSQPQHF. The DNA of the CDR3 is TGTGCCAGCAGTCCTAGTCAGCCCCAGCATTTT.

The chain carries TRBV5-4 and TRBJ1-1, with D tentatively TRBD1 (5 bases). The length of the CDR3 is 14 residues. Germline CDR1 is SGHNT and CDR2 is YYREEE (reference sequence). Deletions cut 1 base from V and 0 bases from J, with 7 bases between. The CDR3 reads CASSLQGMNTEAFF. CDR3 DNA sequence: TGTGCCAGCAGCTTGCAGGGTATGAACACTGAAGCTTTCTTT.

DNA for the CDR3: TGCGCCAGCAGCCAAGAAGTGCGAGACAGGACCTACAATGAGCAGTTCTTC. Protein: CASSQEVRDRTYNEQFF. The genes are TRBV4-3 and TRBJ2-1, with D possibly matching TRBD1 (6 bases). The V and J ends lost 0 bases and 2 bases respectively, with 14 bases between them. CDR3 size: 17 residues. Looked up from germline, CDR1 is LGHNA and CDR2 is YSLEER.

This sequence joins TRBV7-3 and TRBJ2-5, with no clear D. There are 14 residues in the CDR3. The germline gives CDR1 SGHTA, CDR2 FQGTGA. Trimming removed 2 bases at V and 1 base at J, with 8 bases between. Here the CDR3 reads CASSLLGRQETQYF. The CDR3 bases are TGTGCCAGCAGCTTACTAGGACGCCAAGAGACCCAGTACTTC.

V and J are TRBV5-1 and TRBJ1-2; no reliable D call. The CDR3 is 13 residues long. The germline CDR1 and CDR2 sequences are SGHRS and YFSETQ. Trimming took 2 bases from V and 7 from J, leaving 12 bases between them. The CDR3 nucleotides are TGCGCCAGCAGCTTCGACCTAGGTGGTGGCTACACCTTC. It specifies CASSFDLGGGYTF.

V gene TRBV30 combines with J gene TRBJ2-7; D gene uncertain. Germline V gene lookup returns CDR1 GTSNPN and CDR2 SVGIG (reference sequence). The CDR3 runs to 11 residues. V lost 2 bases, J lost 3 bases, and 5 bases lay in between. Here the CDR3 DNA reads TGTGCCTGGAGTCCAAGCTACGAGCAGTACTTC. Translating it yields CAWSPSYEQYF.

The rearrangement uses TRBV23-1 and TRBJ1-1; D remains unclear. TRBV23-1 falls under the ORF class, with uncertain function. There are 15 residues in the CDR3. V was cut by 3 bases and J by 0 bases, with 11 bases left in between. CDR3 residues: CASSHDTWMNTEAFF. In DNA form, the CDR3 reads TGCGCCAGCAGTCACGACACTTGGATGAACACTGAAGCTTTCTTT.

As DNA, the CDR3 is TGCGCCAGCAGCCAACACCGTAATGAAAAACTGTTTTTT. It specifies CASSQHRNEKLFF. The chain joins TRBV4-1 to TRBJ1-4, with D unclear. Germline lookup yields CDR1 MGHRA and CDR2 YSYEKL. This CDR3 is 13 amino acids long. V was clipped by 2 bases and J by 4 bases, with 5 bases between them.

This sequence joins TRBV7-3 and TRBJ1-2, with D possibly TRBD1 on 5 matching bases. Trimming pared 1 base from V and 10 bases from J, leaving 16 bases between. This CDR3 comprises 14 residues. Per the germline V gene, CDR1 is SGHTA and CDR2 is FQGTGA. The CDR3 loop reads CASSLNVAGSVYTF. The CDR3 nucleotides read TGTGCCAGCAGCTTAAACGTAGCAGGGTCTGTCTACACCTTC.

V is TRBV5-6 and J is TRBJ1-4; TRBD1 agrees at 8 bases. The ends lost 4 bases at V and 8 bases at J; junction bases unmatched: 7. The CDR3 loop spans 14 amino acids. Germline assignment: CDR1 SGHDT and CDR2 YYEEEE. The DNA for the CDR3 is TGTGCCAGCAGCCGCGGACAGGGAGACGAAAAACTGTTTTTT. Its protein product is CASSRGQGDEKLFF.

V and J are TRBV30 and TRBJ1-5; D not resolved. Looked up from germline, CDR1 is GTSNPN and CDR2 is SVGIG (reference sequence). Trimming took off 0 bases at V and 0 bases at J, with 3 bases between the two ends. This CDR3 has 13 residues. Here the CDR3 DNA reads TGTGCCTGGAGTGTTAATAGCAATCAGCCCCAGCATTTT. Translated: CAWSVNSNQPQHF.

This chain uses TRBV27 with TRBJ1-4; a weak D match, TRBD1 (5 bases). The V end was cut by 4 bases, the J end by 10 bases, with 19 bases between. The CDR3 sequence is 15 residues long. The germline V gene encodes CDR1 MNHEY and CDR2 SMNVEV (reference sequence). CDR3 loop: CASSYLRDLGGKLFF. The CDR3 DNA reads TGTGCCAGCAGTTATTTGAGGGACCTTGGGGGAAAACTGTTTTTT.

This clone was detected only a few times. This chain joins TRBV28 and TRBJ1-3, with D possibly matching TRBD1 (5 bases). V was pared by 0 bases and J by 0 bases, with 9 bases between. CDR3 length: 16 amino acids. Germline V gene data show CDR1 as MDHEN and CDR2 as SYDVKM. The CDR3 bases are TGTGCCAGCAGTTTATGGCACGGGACCTCTGGAAACACCATATATTTT. Translated: CASSLWHGTSGNTIYF.

The chain uses TRBV19 and TRBJ1-1; a possible D gene is TRBD1 (5 bases). The germline V gene encodes CDR1 LNHDA and CDR2 SQIVND (reference sequence). The CDR3 covers 15 residues. Deletions cut 2 bases from V and 2 bases from J, with 12 bases between. The CDR3 protein is CASSITRRANTEAFF. Written as DNA, the CDR3 is TGTGCCAGTAGTATAACCCGCAGGGCAAACACTGAAGCTTTCTTT.

The V and J genes are TRBV6-2 or TRBV6-3 and TRBJ1-1; D gene unclear. CDR1 is MNHEY, CDR2 SVGEGT, per germline. The germline V and J ends were trimmed by 0 bases and 1 base, with 6 bases remaining between them. The length of the CDR3 is 14 residues. CDR3 bases: TGTGCCAGCAGTTACTCGAGTACGAACACTGAAGCTTTCTTT. Amino acids: CASSYSSTNTEAFF.

V gene TRBV7-2 combines with J gene TRBJ1-4; no firm D call. The CDR3 has 14 amino acids. The V and J ends lost 6 bases and 3 bases respectively, with 11 bases between them. The V gene's germline CDR1 is SGHTA and CDR2 FQGNSA. In DNA, the CDR3 is TGTGCCAGCAGTCGCGCCATGGCTAATGAAAAACTGTTTTTT. It yields the protein CASSRAMANEKLFF.

This rearrangement joins TRBV2 to TRBJ2-1; D may match TRBD1 or TRBD2 (5 bases each). Germline V CDR1 and CDR2: SNHLY, FYNNEI. This CDR3 contains 11 residues. V was clipped by 11 bases and J by 5 bases, with 10 bases between them. The CDR3 DNA sequence: TGTGCCGGGGGTGGGCACAATGAGCAGTTCTTC. Translated, it gives CAGGGHNEQFF.

This clone was observed once. J is TRBJ1-1 and V is TRBV19; 7 bases are shared with TRBD1. The V gene end was trimmed by 7 bases and the J gene end by 1 base; junction bases not matched to a gene: 9. CDR3 length: 15 amino acids. Germline loops: CDR1 LNHDA, CDR2 SQIVND (reference sequence). The DNA for the CDR3 is TGTGCCAGTAACCGGGCAGGGGGAGCGAACACTGAAGCTTTCTTT. Its protein product is CASNRAGGANTEAFF.

This chain connects TRBV28 to TRBJ2-7; the D gene is possibly TRBD2 (5 bases). V was trimmed by 2 bases and J by 6 bases, leaving 14 bases between them. The CDR3 length is 14 residues. Germline V gives CDR1 MDHEN, CDR2 SYDVKM. This chain's CDR3 is CASSLGSAPGEQYF. The CDR3 DNA follows: TGTGCCAGCAGTTTAGGGAGCGCGCCGGGCGAGCAGTACTTC.

The chain employs TRBV30 and TRBJ1-5; TRBD1 agrees at 8 bases. CDR1 is GTSNPN and CDR2 is SVGIG in the germline V gene (reference sequence). The CDR3 totals 14 residues. Unmatched junction bases numbered 2, after V lost 2 bases and J lost 2 bases. The CDR3 region is CAWSSTGGNQPQHF. In DNA form, the CDR3 reads TGTGCCTGGAGTTCGACAGGGGGCAATCAGCCCCAGCATTTT.

The rearrangement joins TRBV5-8 to TRBJ2-5; possibly TRBD2 for D (6 bases). Germline V gene sequence: CDR1 SGHTS, CDR2 YDEGEE. V was pared by 2 bases and J by 5 bases, with 16 bases between. The CDR3 totals 15 residues. CDR3 sequence (DNA): TGTGCCAGCAGCTTTAACCCCGGGGGTGGGGAGACCCAGTACTTC. It yields the protein CASSFNPGGGETQYF.

The DNA for the CDR3 is TGTGCCAGCAGCGTAGAGGGGCGGGGAAACACCATATATTTT. Translated: CASSVEGRGNTIYF. The chain carries TRBV9 and TRBJ1-3; the D gene is possibly TRBD1 (5 bases). Germline-derived CDR1 and CDR2 are SGDLS and YYNGEE. Trimming left V 0 bases short and J 4 bases short, with 8 bases between. This CDR3 comprises 14 residues. The full variable domain, in which reference TRBV9 and TRBJ1-3 provide the parts outside the CDR3, is DSGVTQTPKHLITATGQRVTLRCSPRSGDLSVYWYQQSLDQGLQFLIQYYNGEERAKGNILERFSAQQFPDLHSELNLSSLELGDSALYFCASSVEGRGNTIYFGEGSWLTVV.

The chain carries TRBV27 and TRBJ2-7; 8 bases are a match to TRBD2. Germline-derived CDR1 and CDR2 are MNHEY and SMNVEV (reference sequence). The length of the CDR3 is 17 residues. V lost 10 bases to trimming and J lost 6 bases; unmatched junction nucleotides: 23. The CDR3 DNA is TGTGCCAACGTTGGGAGCGGGACGGGAGGGGTCCTGGTCGAGCAGTACTTC. It translates to CANVGSGTGGVLVEQYF.

This sequence joins TRBV5-1 and TRBJ2-7; D is unresolved. Germline CDR1 reads SGHRS; CDR2 reads YFSETQ. CDR3 length equals 13 residues. V was shortened by 0 bases and J by 2 bases, with 6 bases between the two germline ends. The CDR3 region has the DNA TGCGCCAGCAGCTTGGACAAGGCCTACGAGCAGTACTTC. Its translation is CASSLDKAYEQYF.

This chain links TRBV28 with TRBJ2-1; D assignment may be TRBD1 or TRBD2 (5 bases each). Trimming shortened V by 4 bases and J by 15 bases, and 28 bases separated the two germline ends. Germline CDR1 and CDR2: MDHEN and SYDVKM. This CDR3 spans 16 amino acids. The CDR3 is CASSSPPGRRIPERFF. The CDR3 nucleotides are TGTGCCAGCAGTTCTCCGCCGGGACGCCGTATTCCTGAGAGGTTCTTC.

The chain is built from TRBV24-1 and TRBJ2-7; 11 nucleotides match TRBD2. The CDR3 has 14 amino acids. With 6 bases clipped from V and 3 bases from J, the junction kept 3 bases outside the gene matches. Germline lookup yields CDR1 KGHDR and CDR2 SFDVKD. DNA for the CDR3: TGTGCCACCAGTCCGGGACTAGCGGTCTACGAGCAGTACTTC. Protein product: CATSPGLAVYEQYF.